The clone carrying this TCR beta chain showed up many times. These data belong to a study of T cells in Graves' hyperthyroidism and ophthalmopathy. Researchers took RNA transcripts and amplified the TCR beta CDR3 regions from them. The study used the HTBI primer set for a first-round RT-PCR of the TCR CDR3. TCRdb re-analysed the multiplex PCR reads in MiXCR, keeping a single row per CDR3 protein. Of fewer than 350,000 distinct CDR3 sequences listed, about 15% are singletons. The sequence was collected from a woman in her forties or fifties with Graves' hyperthyroidism that later progressed to Graves' ophthalmopathy. Sample: blood.

CDR3 residues: CASSKGQLYEQYF. The CDR3 DNA follows: TGTGCCAGCAGCAAGGGTCAGCTCTACGAGCAGTACTTC. The rearrangement joins TRBV3-1 to TRBJ2-7, with D uncertain. The CDR3 has 13 residues. Germline V lookup: CDR1 LGHDT, CDR2 YNNKEL (reference sequence). Trimming shortened V by 5 bases and J by 3 bases, and 11 bases separated the two germline ends.